The sequence of this T cell receptor beta chain was determined in a study of T cells after posttransplantation cyclophosphamide. Study-level points and caveats: Recipient CMV seropositivity and CMV reactivation strongly tracked TRB clonality. Donor-recipient repertoire similarity was low at 1-2 months, rising over year one. Tissue-infiltrating T cells from skin or gut overlapped little with blood T cells.

The table came from immunoSEQ multiplex PCR; TCRdb's copy has only in-frame clones and leaves some out. The sample has some 53,000 clones; about 82% are singletons. Germline-derived CDR1 and CDR2 are ENHRY and SYGVKD. J lost 3 bases, V lost 7 bases, and 8 bases had no gene match. This CDR3 has 14 amino acids. To note about this clone: The antigen remains unidentified.

The TCR sequence derives from a man under 40 with a blood cancer, CMV-positive, and with a related stem cell donor. J is TRBJ1-1 and V is TRBV10-3; TRBD1 agrees at 7 bases. Sequenced material: PBMCs. The CDR3, as DNA: TGTGCCATCAATAGACAGGGTACGGACACTGAAGCTTTCTTT. It encodes CAINRQGTDTEAFF.